This entry concerns a single TCR beta chain. No cognate antigen has been identified for it. No base quality information exists; no much larger clone differs at one position. TCR beta CDR3 regions were amplified from RNA transcripts. The TCR CDR3 was subjected to a first round of RT-PCR using the HTBI primer set and the Qiagen OneStep RT-PCR kit. Libraries were constructed in a second round of multiplex PCR, after which size selection and purification were carried out. Sequencing of the libraries was done on an Illumina HiSeq2000 using paired-end 100 bp reads. Processing in the source paper ran as follows. SOAPnuke was used to process the raw data, removing reads that contained adapters or uncalled bases, had a mean Phred below 15, or lacked an exact match to the constant primer or identifier. COPE v1.2.5 was used to merge the high-quality paired reads, and each unique nucleotide sequence was defined as a clonotype. MiTCR v1.1 was used to align the clonotypes against IMGT TRBV, TRBD and TRBJ reference segments. The analysis included only V-J combinations with a frequency above 0.0001, which together covered roughly 99% of the repertoires. A TCS score was defined as the ratio between F50 (clonal expansion) and ExV (chaos), using BLOSUM62-based TCRdist between CDR3 peptides within each V-J. Welch's t-statistics and random forest reduced fewer than 600 V-J features to roughly 13, which were used in a naive Bayes classifier (R e1071). TCRdb trimmed public reads at Q25 via fastp, called clones via MiXCR and kept in-frame beta chains. Each entry merges the rows of one CDR3 protein and shows their most common DNA and genes. In this record, the V and J calls reflect TCRdb's handling and not the investigators' own analysis. For this sample the table gives hundreds of thousands of distinct CDR3 sequences, of which 16% were detected only once. Under 35% of the sample is in the top ten clones.

The sample is drawn from a study of T cells in Graves' hyperthyroidism and ophthalmopathy (dated by TCRdb to the late 2010s). Background on the whole study: Peripheral blood was collected at initial diagnosis, before any treatment. The paper reports TCR Vbeta CDR3 sequencing of about 140 peripheral blood samples: around 45 ophthalmopathy, approximately 74 hyperthyroidism and around 17 progressor patients. Following sampling, methimazole starting at 30 mg daily was given to hyperthyroidism patients, and high-dose intravenous methylprednisolone was given to ophthalmopathy patients. TCR V-J signatures able to tell the groups apart were searched for in a discovery cohort of 90 to 100 patients, of whom under 45 had Graves' ophthalmopathy and around 58 had stable Graves' hyperthyroidism. Prospective prediction of ophthalmopathy was tested in an independent validation cohort of fewer than 20 hyperthyroidism patients and 15 to 17 patients who later progressed to ophthalmopathy. Thyroid tissue and blood T-cell repertoires from six or seven Graves' hyperthyroidism patients were also compared in the study. For training and testing, the approximately 92 patients in the discovery cohort were randomly divided in a 7:3 ratio.

In the ophthalmopathy patients, disease was moderately to severely active, with a Clinical Activity Score of 3 or more, a NOSPECS grade of 4 or more, and a duration of less than 3 months. Exclusion was applied to patients with uncontrolled infections, other autoimmune diseases, pregnancy or lactation. Clinical symptoms, serum thyroxine and TRAb, thyroid ultrasound, and orbital computed tomography formed the basis for the diagnoses. PBMCs were separated from under 11 ml of fresh peripheral blood using Ficoll-Paque density gradient centrifugation. Trizol reagent was used to extract total RNA, and RNA quality was then checked on an Agilent 2100 Bioanalyzer. The CDR3 has 17 amino acids, counting the end cysteine and phenylalanine. CDR3 DNA only is kept here, 51 bases in frame from base 1. Unmatched junction bases come to 14, with V trimmed by 6 bases and J by 8 bases. The CDR1 and CDR2 encoded by the germline V gene are SQVTM and ANQGSEA.

Findings and caveats that apply to the study as a whole: Blood samples also contained most of the expanded thyroid clonotypes (frequency above 0.001), which suggests that blood repertoires may reflect thyroid immune responses. A 13 V-J signature model separated ophthalmopathy from stable hyperthyroidism, with just over 85% sensitivity and 81% to 83% specificity in cross-validation and 80%/75% in testing. No statistical method was used to set the sample size in advance, and investigators knew the group allocation. In validation, the model predicted progression to ophthalmopathy a median of roughly 6.5 months before onset, with approximately 71% sensitivity and nearly 75% specificity.

The sequence was collected from a woman between 18 and 29 years old with Graves' ophthalmopathy. The chain is made from TRBV29-1 and TRBJ2-1; 15 of the junction bases match TRBD2. Source material: blood. DNA sequence: TGCAGCGTCTCCTACCCCGGGACTAGCGGGAGGACCCATGAGCAGTTCTTC. Its coded protein is CSVSYPGTSGRTHEQFF.